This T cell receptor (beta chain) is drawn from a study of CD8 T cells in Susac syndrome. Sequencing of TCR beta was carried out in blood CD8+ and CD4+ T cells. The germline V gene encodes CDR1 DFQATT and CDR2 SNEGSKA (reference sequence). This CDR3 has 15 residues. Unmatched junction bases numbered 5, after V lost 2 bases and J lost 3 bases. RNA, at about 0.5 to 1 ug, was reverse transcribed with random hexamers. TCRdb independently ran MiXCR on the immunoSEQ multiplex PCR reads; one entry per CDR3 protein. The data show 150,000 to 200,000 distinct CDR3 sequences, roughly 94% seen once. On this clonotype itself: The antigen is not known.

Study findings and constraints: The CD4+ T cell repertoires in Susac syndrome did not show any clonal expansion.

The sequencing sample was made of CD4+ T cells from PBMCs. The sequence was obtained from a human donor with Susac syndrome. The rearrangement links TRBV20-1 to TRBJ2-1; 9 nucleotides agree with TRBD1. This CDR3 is CSARPTGGNYNEQFF. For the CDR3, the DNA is TGCAGTGCTAGACCGACAGGGGGAAACTACAATGAGCAGTTCTTC.